This record covers a single TCR beta chain. Its antigen is not known. Genomic DNA from each subset was divided evenly over several immunoSEQ plates. Clones were read by immunoSEQ multiplex PCR, and TCRdb kept only the in-frame ones, dropping some. Of approximately 2.1 million clones in the sample, just over 90% are singletons; the top ten hold 0.35% to 0.45%. This sample was taken from a study of shared clonotypes between healthy human individuals. Overall study context: The cohort comprised a couple of women and a few men. Their ages spanned 18 to 49 years.

The study's findings and limits: The sharing of about 5% of naive CD4 clonotypes was seen across a handful of donors. Across subsets, estimated richness was generally greater for naive than for memory populations.

The source is a man aged 18 to 35 in good health. Some clones in this sample may be carry-over from other donors' samples. The source material was naive CD4+ T cells from PBMCs. Subset meaning: CD45RA+ positively selected.

CDR3 nucleotide sequence: TGTGCCAGCTCACCACCGGAGGGGACTAGCGGTCCCAGGCCGAGAACCGGGGAGCTGTTTTTT. Translating it yields CASSPPEGTSGPRPRTGELFF. The chain couples TRBV18 to TRBJ2-2; 11 nucleotides align to TRBD2. J gave up 5 bases and V 0 bases, and 17 bases lay outside the gene matches. Per germline, CDR1 KGHSH and CDR2 LQKENI. The CDR3 sequence is 21 residues long.